Sequencing of this T cell receptor (beta chain) was carried out in a study of chemoradiotherapy in HPV16-positive cancers. The repertoire was sequenced with immunoSEQ multiplex PCR; TCRdb's copy has only in-frame clones and lacks some. The sample includes about 5,000 clones, about 83% seen only once; the top ten take about 8.4%. V gave up 6 bases and J gave up 1 base; unmatched junction bases: 4. This CDR3 is built from 14 residues. The germline V gene has CDR1 LGHNT and CDR2 FRNRAP. The chain uses TRBV12-5 and TRBJ2-7, with TRBD1 identical over 9 bases. Sequences were derived from tumor tissue, sampled from a patient who underwent chemoradiotherapy. This receptor was obtained from a human donor with HPV-associated anogenital cancer. The CDR3 loop is CASGTGGNSYEQYF. The DNA for the CDR3 is TGTGCTAGTGGGACAGGGGGGAATTCCTACGAGCAGTACTTC.